The 12 T cell receptor beta chains presented below share a single source sample, sequenced in a study of T cells in localized non-small cell lung cancer. Clones were sequenced by immunoSEQ multiplex PCR, and TCRdb holds only the in-frame ones, with some missing. The sample yields about 72,000 clones, approximately 84% seen once. The input for sequencing was peripheral blood, taken before any cancer treatment. All receptors come from a female donor over 55 with stage I lung adenocarcinoma.

This rearrangement joins TRBV7-8 to TRBJ1-1; no firm D call. The CDR3 length is 15 residues. Trimming stripped 0 bases from V and 0 bases from J, with 8 bases between. CDR1 and CDR2 from the germline V gene are SGHVS and FQNEAQ. CDR3 DNA sequence: TGTGCCAGCAGCTTAGCACTCAGATTGAACACTGAAGCTTTCTTT. Translating it yields CASSLALRLNTEAFF.

This chain links TRBV6-5 with TRBJ1-1; TRBD1 aligns across 10 bases. This CDR3 is built from 16 residues. Trimming removed 4 bases from V and 3 bases from J; junction bases left unmatched: 8. Germline V gene lookup returns CDR1 MNHEY and CDR2 SVGAGI. CDR3 coding DNA: TGTGCCAGCAGTTGGAACCCCGGGACAGGGGACACTGAAGCTTTCTTT. Amino acid sequence: CASSWNPGTGDTEAFF.

The genes are TRBV10-1 and TRBJ2-7; no clear D. The CDR3 is made up of 13 amino acids. Germline-derived CDR1 and CDR2 are WNHNN and SYGVQD (reference sequence). Trimming removed 3 bases from V and 3 bases from J, with 9 bases in between. The CDR3 spells CASSEMADYEQYF. The CDR3, as DNA: TGCGCCAGCAGTGAAATGGCTGACTACGAGCAGTACTTC.

The gene calls are TRBV7-2 and TRBJ1-1, with D possibly matching TRBD1 (6 bases). The germline V gene has CDR1 SGHTA and CDR2 FQGNSA. The CDR3 is 14 residues long. Trimming took 5 bases from V and 2 from J, leaving 12 bases between them. The CDR3 here is CASSRGQVNTEAFF. The CDR3 nucleotides are TGTGCCAGCAGCCGGGGACAAGTTAACACTGAAGCTTTCTTT. Full variable domain (outside the CDR3, taken from reference TRBV7-2 and TRBJ1-1): GAGVSQSPSNKVTEKGKDVELRCDPISGHTALYWYRQSLGQGLEFLIYFQGNSAPDKSGLPSDRFSAERTGGSVSTLTIQRTQQEDSAVYLCASSRGQVNTEAFFGQGTRLTVV.

The chain employs TRBV6-1 and TRBJ1-2, with no clear D. Trimming pared 6 bases from V and 4 bases from J, leaving 9 bases between. The CDR3 totals 12 residues. CDR1 MNHNS and CDR2 SASEGT come from the germline V gene. CDR3 DNA: TGTGCCAGCAGCGAGTTGCGCTATGGCTACACCTTC. Its protein is CASSELRYGYTF.

The rearrangement joins TRBV29-1 to TRBJ2-7, with D hard to call. CDR3 length: 12 residues. Between the trimmed V and J ends, which lost 7 bases and 2 bases, there was a span of 12 bases. CDR1 SQVTM and CDR2 ANQGSEA come from the germline V gene. The CDR3 reads CSARSPAYEQYF. The CDR3 DNA sequence: TGCAGCGCCCGGTCTCCGGCCTACGAGCAGTACTTC.

V is TRBV5-1 and J is TRBJ1-4; 8 nucleotides line up with TRBD1. Germline V gene lookup returns CDR1 SGHRS and CDR2 YFSETQ. V was pared by 0 bases and J by 9 bases, with 10 bases of the junction left unmatched. The CDR3 has 16 residues. The DNA for the CDR3 is TGCGCCAGCAGCTTGGGGCGACAGGGGCTTGGTCAAAAACTGTTTTTT. It yields the protein CASSLGRQGLGQKLFF.

The gene calls are TRBV5-4 and TRBJ1-2; the match to TRBD1 covers 8 bases. J was trimmed by 7 bases and V by 4 bases; bases with no gene match: 9. Germline CDR1 is SGHNT and CDR2 is YYREEE (reference sequence). The CDR3 is 14 amino acids. The CDR3 here is CASSPGQATGGYTF. In DNA, the CDR3 is TGTGCCAGCAGCCCGGGACAGGCCACTGGTGGCTACACCTTC. Supplemented by reference TRBV5-4 and TRBJ1-2, the full variable domain reads ETGVTQSPTHLIKTRGQQVTLRCSSQSGHNTVSWYQQALGQGPQFIFQYYREEENGRGNFPPRFSGLQFPNYSSELNVNALELDDSALYLCASSPGQATGGYTFGSGTRLTVV.

The genes are TRBV7-8 and TRBJ2-1; 8 bases match TRBD2. Germline-derived CDR1 and CDR2 are SGHVS and FQNEAQ. There are 16 residues in the CDR3. J was trimmed by 2 bases and V by 5 bases; bases with no gene match: 8. The chain's CDR3 is CASSPREAGAYNEQFF. CDR3 DNA sequence: TGTGCCAGCAGCCCTAGAGAAGCGGGGGCCTACAATGAGCAGTTCTTC.

V is TRBV18 and J is TRBJ2-3; 8 bases line up with TRBD1. The CDR3 extends over 15 amino acids. Germline-derived CDR1 and CDR2 are KGHSH and LQKENI. V lost 3 bases and J lost 4; bases outside the gene matches: 6. This chain's CDR3 is CASSPDREPADTQYF. The CDR3 region has the DNA TGTGCCAGCTCACCGGACAGGGAGCCCGCAGATACGCAGTATTTT.

This clone was detected only once. V and J are TRBV11-3 and TRBJ1-4; D unclear. The CDR3 is 13 residues long. Germline assignment: CDR1 SGHNT and CDR2 YENEEA. V shed 3 bases and J shed 10 bases, with 12 bases lying between them. The CDR3 region is CASSFGFRGKLFF. The CDR3 DNA is TGTGCCAGCAGCTTTGGGTTTCGCGGAAAACTGTTTTTT.

The rearrangement links TRBV14 to TRBJ2-1; no definite D call. Between the trimmed V and J ends, which lost 4 bases and 8 bases, there was a span of 18 bases. The CDR3 is made up of 15 amino acids. CDR1 and CDR2 (germline): SGHDN, FVKESK. CDR3 nucleotides: TGTGCCAGCAGCCCCCTGACATCCCCCATCGATGAGCAGTTCTTC. Translating it yields CASSPLTSPIDEQFF.